The rows below give T cell receptor beta chains drawn from one sample of a study of T cell changes during pregnancy in multiple sclerosis. Sequencing was performed with immunoSEQ multiplex PCR; in TCRdb, only in-frame clones are kept and a portion is missing. The table lists about 92,000 clones, around 92% of them singletons, with roughly 3% in the top ten. Sequenced material: peripheral blood, taken in the first trimester of pregnancy. The receptor set was obtained from a female donor with multiple sclerosis, enrolled in a pregnancy study. CDR3s include the opening cysteine and the closing phenylalanine or tryptophan. The order of the fields is D gene, clone size, V gene, J gene, CDR3 DNA, CDR3 protein. D genes are given only for firm matches. Not all rows give a size; the values are once, few, many and, for expanded clones, a class.

TRBD1,NA,TRBV23-1,TRBJ2-5,TGCGCCAGCAGCCCACCGACAGGGCCACAAGAGACCCAGTACTTC,CASSPPTGPQETQYF
TRBD1,NA,TRBV18,TRBJ2-5,TGTGCCAGCTCACCTTACGGGACAGACGAAGAGACCCAGTACTTC,CASSPYGTDEETQYF
NA,NA,TRBV5-1,TRBJ1-3,TGCGCCAGCAGCCTTGGCGGAAACACCATATATTTT,CASSLGGNTIYF
TRBD1,once,TRBV28,TRBJ1-5,TGTGCCAGCACCCCAGGAGGATTACAGGGGAATCAGCCCCAGCATTTT,CASTPGGLQGNQPQHF
TRBD1,NA,TRBV6-5,TRBJ2-7,TGTGCCAGCAGTTACCGGGACAGCCCCTACGAGCAGTACTTC,CASSYRDSPYEQYF
NA,NA,TRBV11-2,TRBJ2-7,TGTGCCAGCAGCTTGTGGACTGGCTCCTACGAGCAGTACTTC,CASSLWTGSYEQYF
TRBD2,NA,TRBV29-1,TRBJ2-3,TGCAGCGTTGACAATGGGGCTAGCGGGAGGGGTGGCACAGATACGCAGTATTTT,CSVDNGASGRGGTDTQYF
TRBD2,NA,TRBV4-2,TRBJ2-7,TGTGCCAGCAGCCCGGGACTAGCGGGAGGATCCGACGAGCAGTACTTC,CASSPGLAGGSDEQYF
NA,NA,TRBV9,TRBJ2-2,TGTGCCAGCACCGCCGGCGGCTTGAACACCGGGGAGCTGTTTTTT,CASTAGGLNTGELFF
NA,NA,TRBV2,TRBJ2-7,TGTGCCAGCAGAGAGAATAAATACGAGCAGTACTTC,CASRENKYEQYF
TRBD1,few,TRBV19,TRBJ2-6,TGTGCCAGTAGGCGTGGGTTGACAGGGACTGGGGCCAACGTCCTGACTTTC,CASRRGLTGTGANVLTF
TRBD1,NA,TRBV5-1,TRBJ1-1,TGCGCCAGCAGCTTGGCAGGGGGATCCACTGAAGCTTTCTTT,CASSLAGGSTEAFF
NA,NA,TRBV7-9,TRBJ1-5,TGTGCCAGCAGCGCGGACAATAGCAATCAGCCCCAGCATTTT,CASSADNSNQPQHF
TRBD1,NA,TRBV5-1,TRBJ2-1,TGCGCCAGCAGCTTGGCCGGGACAGGGGTAGATGAGCAGTTCTTC,CASSLAGTGVDEQFF
TRBD2,NA,TRBV27,TRBJ2-2,TGTGCCAGCAAGCGGGAGCGGGTCACCGGGGAGCTGTTTTTT,CASKRERVTGELFF
NA,NA,TRBV28,TRBJ2-5,TGTGCCAGCAGTTTGGGGGAGGCAATACAAGAGACCCAGTACTTC,CASSLGEAIQETQYF
NA,NA,TRBV5-1,TRBJ2-5,TGCGCCAGCAGCTTGGGTGCACTGTACCAAGAGACCCAGTACTTC,CASSLGALYQETQYF
NA,NA,TRBV7-8,TRBJ2-7,TGTGCCAGCAGCTTAGCATTGGGACACCCTTACGAGCAGTACTTC,CASSLALGHPYEQYF
TRBD1,NA,TRBV4-2,TRBJ1-1,TGTGCCAGCAGCCAAGATTTGGGGACAGGGCTATTAATGAACACTGAAGCTTTCTTT,CASSQDLGTGLLMNTEAFF
NA,NA,TRBV6-5,TRBJ1-5,TGTGCCAGCAGTAGTAAGGAGAATCAGCCCCAGCATTTT,CASSSKENQPQHF
TRBD1,NA,TRBV28,TRBJ1-5,TGTGCCTTTTCAAGGGGGCCGGATCAGCCCCAGCATTTT,CAFSRGPDQPQHF
NA,NA,TRBV2,TRBJ2-4,TGTGCCAGCAGTGATCGGCCCCGACCAGGGAACCCTAAAAACATTCAGTACTTC,CASSDRPRPGNPKNIQYF
NA,NA,TRBV28,TRBJ1-1,TGTGCCAGCAGTTTAGGGGGGCGGGGGGCGAACACTGAAGCTTTCTTT,CASSLGGRGANTEAFF
TRBD1,NA,TRBV7-8,TRBJ2-5,TGTGCCAGCAGCGTCGGACAGGGGGCTAAAGAGACCCAGTACTTC,CASSVGQGAKETQYF
NA,NA,TRBV30,TRBJ1-4,TGTGCCTGGAGGCCCCAACGGGAAAAACTGTTTTTT,CAWRPQREKLFF
NA,few,TRBV7-9,TRBJ1-2,TGTGCCAGCAGCTTAGCAGGAGAAGTCTATGGCTACACCTTC,CASSLAGEVYGYTF
NA,NA,TRBV12-5,TRBJ2-5,TGTGCTAGTGGGTCGGACAGCGAAGAGACCCAGTACTTC,CASGSDSEETQYF
TRBD1,NA,TRBV19,TRBJ2-6,TGTGCCAGTACTTGGACAGGGAGCTCTGGGGCCAACGTCCTGACTTTC,CASTWTGSSGANVLTF
NA,NA,TRBV28,TRBJ1-3,TGTGCCAGCAGTCTTTTCTCCTACTCTGGAAACACCATATATTTT,CASSLFSYSGNTIYF
TRBD2,once,TRBV10-3,TRBJ2-1,TGTGCCATCAGTGCCGGGACTAGCGGGAGGAGTGAGCAGTTCTTC,CAISAGTSGRSEQFF
NA,NA,TRBV6-1,TRBJ2-7,TGTGCCAGCAGTGAAGCTTGGGGGAGGAACTACGAGCAGTACTTC,CASSEAWGRNYEQYF
TRBD2,once,TRBV9,TRBJ2-1,TGTGCCAGCAGCCGCGGGGGAGGGGTTGAGCAGTTCTTC,CASSRGGGVEQFF
NA,NA,TRBV27,TRBJ1-1,TGTGCCAGCAGCCCTCTTATTAGCACTGAAGCTTTCTTT,CASSPLISTEAFF
TRBD1,NA,TRBV4-2,TRBJ1-3,TGTGCCAGCAGCCAAGACCCGGTTACAGGGGGCAGCATCCTTGGAAACACCATATATTTT,CASSQDPVTGGSILGNTIYF
TRBD2,NA,TRBV9,TRBJ2-2,TGTGCCAGCAGCGGTACCCCGGGAGGCCCTACCGGGGAGCTGTTTTTT,CASSGTPGGPTGELFF
TRBD2,NA,TRBV5-1,TRBJ2-5,TGCGCCAGCAGCCCCCAGGGACTAGCGGAAGAGACCCAGTACTTC,CASSPQGLAEETQYF
TRBD1,NA,TRBV27,TRBJ2-7,TGTGCCAGCAGTTCCAGGACAGGGGGCTACGAGCAGTACTTC,CASSSRTGGYEQYF
NA,NA,TRBV2,TRBJ2-5,TGTGCCAGCAGTGAGTTGAAAGGGGCTTTTACAGAGACCCAGTACTTC,CASSELKGAFTETQYF
TRBD2,NA,TRBV5-1,TRBJ2-3,TGCGCCAGCAGCTGGCAGGCCCCCGCGGCGGGAGGGAGTTCAGATACGCAGTATTTT,CASSWQAPAAGGSSDTQYF
TRBD1,once,TRBV7-9,TRBJ2-7,TGTGCCAGCAGCTTTTCCTTAGAGGGACAGGGAGGCTACGAGCAGTACTTC,CASSFSLEGQGGYEQYF
NA,NA,TRBV10-3,TRBJ1-5,TGTGCCATCAGTGAGCGCGGCGACAATCAGCCCCAGCATTTT,CAISERGDNQPQHF
NA,NA,TRBV7-9,TRBJ2-7,TGTGCCAGCAGCGACCCTGGTACAGCCTCCTACGAGCAGTACTTC,CASSDPGTASYEQYF
NA,NA,TRBV4-2,TRBJ2-5,TGTGCCAGCAGCCAAGAGGGCAGAGGGGAGACCCAGTACTTC,CASSQEGRGETQYF
TRBD1,NA,TRBV19,TRBJ2-1,TGTGCCAGTTCTGAGGACAGGCTAAGCCGTACTTACAATGAGCAGTTCTTC,CASSEDRLSRTYNEQFF
TRBD1,NA,TRBV7-9,TRBJ1-2,TGTGCCAGCAGCTTAGCGTCGGGACAGTCCTATGGAGGCTACACCTTC,CASSLASGQSYGGYTF
TRBD2,once,TRBV10-3,TRBJ2-1,TGTGCCATCCGAGGGACTAGCGGTCCGACCTCCTACAATGAGCAGTTCTTC,CAIRGTSGPTSYNEQFF
NA,once,TRBV6-1,TRBJ2-5,TGTGCCAGCAGTGAATCCCCTTATCAGGAGACCCAGTACTTC,CASSESPYQETQYF
NA,NA,TRBV28,TRBJ1-1,TGTGCCAGCAGGGGCAACACTGAAGCTTTCTTT,CASRGNTEAFF
NA,NA,TRBV27,TRBJ2-7,TGTGCCAGCTACTCAAGGAGCGGATCCAATTACGAGCAGTACTTC,CASYSRSGSNYEQYF
NA,NA,TRBV7-9,TRBJ2-5,TGTGCCAGCAGCTTATCAGGGGCAGATGGAGAGACCCAGTACTTC,CASSLSGADGETQYF
TRBD2,few,TRBV29-1,TRBJ2-3,TGCAGCGTTGAAGTTAGCGGGACCACAGATACGCAGTATTTT,CSVEVSGTTDTQYF
TRBD2,NA,TRBV7-2,TRBJ2-2,TGTGCCAGCCGGGAGGGTTTAGTCGGGGAGCTGTTTTTT,CASREGLVGELFF
NA,NA,TRBV7-3,TRBJ2-7,TGTGCCAGCAGCTTAAAGTCGGGGTACGAGCAGTACTTC,CASSLKSGYEQYF
NA,NA,TRBV5-4,TRBJ2-2,TGTGCCAGCCAATTACTCAACACCGGGGAGCTGTTTTTT,CASQLLNTGELFF
NA,NA,TRBV27,TRBJ1-2,TGTGCCAGCAGTTCTTCCGCTCAGGGGCACTATGGCTACACCTTC,CASSSSAQGHYGYTF